These 27 T cell receptor beta chains were sequenced from one sample in a study of shared clonotypes between healthy human individuals. Libraries were prepared by immunoSEQ multiplex PCR; TCRdb keeps only in-frame clonotypes and omits some of them. The sample carries 490,000 or so clones, 70% to 85% recorded once. The sequencing sample was made of PBMCs. The receptor set was obtained from a woman aged 40 to 50 in good health. Some clones in this sample may be carry-over from other donors' samples.

This rearrangement joins TRBV10-3 to TRBJ2-3; 10 bases match TRBD1. This CDR3 region has 14 residues. Trimming took 7 bases from V and 7 from J; bases not matched to a gene: 8. CDR1 is ENHRY and CDR2 is SYGVKD in the germline V gene. CDR3 nucleotide sequence: TGTGCCATCATGACTTCGGACAGGGGGAATACGCAGTATTTT. This translates into CAIMTSDRGNTQYF.

This clone was seen only a few times. The rearrangement joins TRBV29-1 to TRBJ2-3; 7 nucleotides match TRBD2. The ends lost 6 bases at V and 0 bases at J; junction bases unmatched: 12. The CDR3 spans 16 residues. The germline gives CDR1 SQVTM, CDR2 ANQGSEA. The CDR3 here is CSVWGGLRGSTDTQYF. CDR3 DNA: TGCAGCGTCTGGGGGGGGTTGCGGGGAAGCACAGATACGCAGTATTTT.

The gene calls are TRBV9 and TRBJ1-3, with TRBD1 matching over 7 bases. The CDR3 has 15 amino acids. Looked up from germline, CDR1 is SGDLS and CDR2 is YYNGEE. J gave up 4 bases and V 2 bases, and 6 bases lay outside the gene matches. The CDR3 nucleotides read TGTGCCAGCAGCGTGACAGGGAGTTCGGGAAACACCATATATTTT. This sequence encodes CASSVTGSSGNTIYF.

The V and J genes are TRBV2 and TRBJ2-2; possibly TRBD1 for D (6 bases). Trimming removed 9 bases from V and 0 bases from J, with 11 bases in between. This CDR3 has 14 residues. The germline V gene encodes CDR1 SNHLY and CDR2 FYNNEI. This CDR3 reads CASIRGSNTGELFF. CDR3 in DNA: TGTGCCAGTATCAGGGGTTCGAACACCGGGGAGCTGTTTTTT.

The CDR3 spells CASGTGYNQPQHF. The CDR3 DNA is TGTGCCAGCGGGACAGGATACAATCAGCCCCAGCATTTT. The gene calls are TRBV2 and TRBJ1-5; TRBD1 agrees at 8 bases. V was pared by 8 bases and J by 3 bases, with 3 bases of the junction left unmatched. Per germline, CDR1 SNHLY and CDR2 FYNNEI. The length of the CDR3 is 13 residues.

The rearrangement links TRBV5-1 to TRBJ2-1; 8 bases line up with TRBD2. Trimming removed 4 bases from V and 0 bases from J; junction bases left unmatched: 9. Germline V CDR1 and CDR2: SGHRS, YFSETQ. This CDR3 region has 17 residues. CDR3: CASSPSSGWSSYNEQFF. CDR3 in DNA: TGCGCCAGCAGCCCCTCTAGCGGGTGGAGCTCCTACAATGAGCAGTTCTTC. Full variable domain (outside the CDR3, taken from reference TRBV5-1 and TRBJ2-1): KAGVTQTPRYLIKTRGQQVTLSCSPISGHRSVSWYQQTPGQGLQFLFEYFSETQRNKGNFPGRFSGRQFSNSRSEMNVSTLELGDSALYLCASSPSSGWSSYNEQFFGPGTRLTVL.

This CDR3 is CAISVGGQEYNEQFF. In nucleotides, the CDR3 is TGTGCCATCAGTGTGGGGGGACAGGAATACAATGAGCAGTTCTTC. The rearrangement joins TRBV10-3 to TRBJ2-1, with 8 bases that match TRBD1. The length of the CDR3 is 15 residues. CDR1 is ENHRY and CDR2 is SYGVKD in the germline V gene. With 4 bases clipped from V and 4 bases from J, the junction kept 6 bases outside the gene matches.

The V gene is TRBV7-2, the J gene TRBJ2-5; 9 positions match TRBD2. The CDR3 runs 18 residues. Looked up from germline, CDR1 is SGHTA and CDR2 is FQGNSA. V shed 2 bases, J shed 0 bases, and the junction held 10 bases outside the gene matches. For the CDR3, the DNA is TGTGCCAGCAGCTTAAGGGGCTGGCGGGAGGGCTACCAAGAGACCCAGTACTTC. This sequence encodes CASSLRGWREGYQETQYF.

The table lists this clone with a few counts. The rearrangement joins TRBV6-6 to TRBJ2-3; 7 positions agree with TRBD1. CDR3 size: 13 residues. J gave up 2 bases and V 7 bases, and 3 bases lay outside the gene matches. Germline-derived CDR1 and CDR2 are MNHNY and SVGAGI (reference sequence). The CDR3 loop reads CASTGQITDTQYF. In DNA, the CDR3 is TGTGCCAGCACGGGACAGATCACAGATACGCAGTATTTT.

V gene TRBV7-2 combines with J gene TRBJ1-5, with a tentative D call TRBD1 (5 bases). Trimming shortened V by 2 bases and J by 1 base, and 12 bases separated the two germline ends. The CDR3 runs to 16 residues. Looked up from germline, CDR1 is SGHTA and CDR2 is FQGNSA. CDR3 sequence reads: CASSLWGGSSNQPQHF. The CDR3 region has the DNA TGTGCCAGCAGCTTATGGGGGGGATCAAGCAATCAGCCCCAGCATTTT. The whole variable domain, filled in from reference TRBV7-2 and TRBJ1-5, reads GAGVSQSPSNKVTEKGKDVELRCDPISGHTALYWYRQSLGQGLEFLIYFQGNSAPDKSGLPSDRFSAERTGGSVSTLTIQRTQQEDSAVYLCASSLWGGSSNQPQHFGDGTRLSIL.

The table lists this clone with many counts. This chain links TRBV7-8 with TRBJ2-3, with 7 bases matching TRBD2. CDR1 is SGHVS, CDR2 FQNEAQ, per germline. CDR3 length: 15 residues. V lost 4 bases and J lost 2; bases outside the gene matches: 6. The CDR3 DNA is TGTGCCAGCAGCTCCCTAGCGGCCTACACAGATACGCAGTATTTT. This gives the protein CASSSLAAYTDTQYF.

The rearrangement links TRBV5-1 to TRBJ2-7; D gene unclear. V was shortened by 5 bases and J by 0 bases, with 15 bases between the two germline ends. CDR1 SGHRS and CDR2 YFSETQ come from the germline V gene. CDR3 size: 15 residues. CDR3 region: CASRKTADYSYEQYF. CDR3 coding DNA: TGCGCCAGCAGAAAAACCGCAGATTACTCCTACGAGCAGTACTTC.

The rearrangement links TRBV5-1 to TRBJ2-1; 10 nucleotides align to TRBD2. V lost 3 bases to trimming and J lost 7 bases; unmatched junction nucleotides: 4. Germline values: CDR1 SGHRS, CDR2 YFSETQ. There are 14 residues in the CDR3. The CDR3 reads CASSSGLAENEQFF. The CDR3 region has the DNA TGCGCCAGCAGCTCTGGACTAGCGGAAAATGAGCAGTTCTTC.

Only one count was recorded for this clone. V and J are TRBV15 and TRBJ2-2; D might be TRBD1 (5 bases). Trimming stripped 1 base from V and 1 base from J, with 7 bases between. The length of the CDR3 is 15 residues. Germline CDR1 is LNHNV and CDR2 is YYDKDF (reference sequence). CDR3 sequence (DNA): TGTGCCACCAGCAGAGCCCAGGGGAACACCGGGGAGCTGTTTTTT. It encodes CATSRAQGNTGELFF. Drawing the rest from reference TRBV15 and TRBJ2-2, the complete variable domain is DAMVIQNPRYQVTQFGKPVTLSCSQTLNHNVMYWYQQKSSQAPKLLFHYYDKDFNNEADTPDNFQSRRPNTSFCFLDIRSPGLGDTAMYLCATSRAQGNTGELFFGEGSRLTVL.

CDR3 sequence (DNA): TGTGCCAGTGGGGGTAGCGGGCGGGATACGCAGTATTTT. Translation: CASGGSGRDTQYF. The chain is built from TRBV19 and TRBJ2-3; 7 bases fit TRBD2. This CDR3 has 13 residues. The trim removed 8 bases at V and 6 bases at J, leaving 8 bases unmatched. In germline, CDR1 is LNHDA, CDR2 SQIVND (reference sequence).

The gene calls are TRBV7-9 and TRBJ2-5; tentative D call: TRBD2 (7 bases). Deletions cut 2 bases from V and 4 bases from J, with 14 bases between. The CDR3 contains 15 residues. The germline V gene encodes CDR1 SEHNR and CDR2 FQNEAQ (reference sequence). The CDR3 loop is CASSLTGGQVETQYF. DNA for the CDR3: TGTGCCAGCAGCTTAACGGGGGGACAAGTAGAGACCCAGTACTTC. Together with reference TRBV7-9 and TRBJ2-5, the CDR3 gives the full variable domain: DTGVSQNPRHKITKRGQNVTFRCDPISEHNRLYWYRQTLGQGPEFLTYFQNEAQLEKSRLLSDRFSAERPKGSFSTLEIQRTEQGDSAMYLCASSLTGGQVETQYFGPGTRLLVL.

The V and J genes are TRBV20-1 and TRBJ2-5; D is unclear. The J call may be mistaken, given a closer DNA end match to TRBJ2-7. The CDR3 consists of 10 residues. The germline gives CDR1 DFQATT, CDR2 SNEGSKA (reference sequence). CDR3 sequence: CSAAGPEQYF. As DNA, the CDR3 is TGCAGTGCCGCCGGGCCCGAGCAGTACTTC.

This chain joins TRBV5-6 and TRBJ1-1; D is uncertain. Germline V gives CDR1 SGHDT, CDR2 YYEEEE. The V end was cut by 1 base, the J end by 4 bases, with 8 bases between. This CDR3 comprises 13 residues. The CDR3 DNA sequence: TGTGCCAGCAGCTTGCGGCTGGCCACTGAAGCTTTCTTT. It specifies CASSLRLATEAFF.

The chain uses TRBV4-1 and TRBJ2-1; D not certain. Germline loops: CDR1 MGHRA, CDR2 YSYEKL. The V gene lost 1 base and the J gene lost 5 bases, with 6 bases spanning the gap. This CDR3 is built from 13 residues. CDR3 sequence reads: CASSQGAHNEQFF. The CDR3 DNA is TGCGCCAGCAGCCAAGGGGCCCACAATGAGCAGTTCTTC.

The V gene is TRBV2, the J gene TRBJ1-1, with D perhaps matching TRBD1 (6 bases). V lost 4 bases and J 1 base, leaving 19 bases between the germline ends. The CDR3 length is 17 residues. From germline, CDR1 is SNHLY and CDR2 FYNNEI. The CDR3 sequence: CASSVPRDTLGNTEAFF. The CDR3 DNA reads TGTGCCAGCAGTGTCCCCCGGGACACTCTAGGGAACACTGAAGCTTTCTTT.

As regards this clone: The limits of the CDR3 on the DNA are not certain, so only TCRdb's listed CDR3 is given. CDR3 amino acids: CTGRVFGRGTGELFF. The chain is built from TRBV1 and TRBJ2-2; the table's D call TRBD2 went unverified against the DNA. TRBV1 is flagged as a pseudogene. The CDR3 length is 15 residues, termini included.

CDR3 in amino acids: CASSPGQGSTEAFF. CDR3 nucleotide sequence: TGTGCCAGCAGCCCCGGACAGGGGAGCACTGAAGCTTTCTTT. The rearrangement links TRBV7-9 to TRBJ1-1; 9 bases fit TRBD1. The V and J ends lost 5 bases and 4 bases, in that order; junction bases with no gene match: 5. Germline CDR1 reads SEHNR; CDR2 reads FQNEAQ (reference sequence). CDR3 length: 14 residues.

In its sample, this clone was seen many times. The genes are TRBV27 and TRBJ1-1; tentative D call: TRBD1 (5 bases). CDR3 length equals 14 residues. Germline-derived CDR1 and CDR2 are MNHEY and SMNVEV (reference sequence). V was clipped by 6 bases and J by 1 base, with 12 bases between them. CDR3 sequence: CASSRGTQNTEAFF. In DNA, the CDR3 is TGTGCCAGCAGCCGTGGGACGCAGAACACTGAAGCTTTCTTT.

The J gene is TRBJ1-5, the V gene TRBV29-1; D remains unclear. The germline V and J ends were trimmed by 4 bases and 0 bases, with 7 bases remaining between them. Germline V lookup: CDR1 SQVTM, CDR2 ANQGSEA. This CDR3 comprises 13 residues. The CDR3 bases are TGCAGCGTTGTCGAGAATAGCAATCAGCCCCAGCATTTT. Amino acid sequence: CSVVENSNQPQHF.

The V gene is TRBV5-1, the J gene TRBJ1-2; 9 bases line up with TRBD1. Unmatched junction bases numbered 12, after V lost 4 bases and J lost 8 bases. This CDR3 comprises 15 residues. Per germline, CDR1 SGHRS and CDR2 YFSETQ. In nucleotides, the CDR3 is TGCGCCAGCAGCGCGGTACAGGGGGCGCCGGGCGGCTACACCTTC. This translates into CASSAVQGAPGGYTF.

This CDR3 is CASRPDRAKNIQYF. DNA of the CDR3: TGTGCCAGCAGGCCGGACAGAGCCAAAAACATTCAGTACTTC. The chain uses TRBV6-1 and TRBJ2-4; maybe TRBD1 (6 bases). Trimming stripped 6 bases from V and 0 bases from J, with 9 bases between. The length of the CDR3 is 14 residues. Germline V gives CDR1 MNHNS, CDR2 SASEGT.

The chain joins TRBV7-9 to TRBJ2-7; the D gene is possibly TRBD1 (5 bases). Germline-derived CDR1 and CDR2 are SEHNR and FQNEAQ (reference sequence). V shed 2 bases and J shed 6 bases, with 14 bases lying between them. This CDR3 is 14 amino acids long. The CDR3 here is CASSLLSGLGEQYF. In nucleotides, the CDR3 is TGTGCCAGCAGCTTACTTTCAGGGCTGGGCGAGCAGTACTTC.